The rows below give T cell receptor beta chains drawn from one sample of a study of T cell repertoires in ileal Crohn's disease. The table came from immunoSEQ multiplex PCR; TCRdb's copy has only in-frame clones and leaves some out. The repertoire holds approximately 17,000 clones, with about 86% as singletons. The sequenced sample was ileal tissue. These receptors came from an adult with Crohn's disease. Each CDR3 is given with its conserved first and last residue. Each record gives: CDR3 protein, CDR3 DNA, J gene, D gene, V gene, clone size. A D gene is named only where the DNA matches it firmly. The size entry is marked missing in some rows and otherwise reads once, few, many or a size class.

cdr3_aa: CSSDLGQGGRETQYF
cdr3_nt: TGCAGCTCCGACCTCGGACAGGGGGGCCGAGAGACCCAGTACTTC
j_call: TRBJ2-5
d_call: TRBD1
v_call: TRBV29-1
clone_size: .

cdr3_aa: CASRDTGGYGYTF
cdr3_nt: TGTGCCAGCAGAGATACAGGGGGTTATGGCTACACCTTC
j_call: TRBJ1-2
d_call: TRBD1
v_call: TRBV5-6
clone_size: .

cdr3_aa: CASSEGAGQETQYF
cdr3_nt: TGTGCCAGCAGTGAAGGGGCGGGGCAAGAGACCCAGTACTTC
j_call: TRBJ2-5
d_call: .
v_call: TRBV2
clone_size: .

cdr3_aa: CASSPISYNEQFF
cdr3_nt: TGTGCCAGCTCACCTATTAGTTACAATGAGCAGTTCTTC
j_call: TRBJ2-1
d_call: .
v_call: TRBV18
clone_size: few

cdr3_aa: CASSPSRGFYTEAFF
cdr3_nt: TGTGCCAGCAGCCCAAGCAGGGGGTTTTATACTGAAGCTTTCTTT
j_call: TRBJ1-1
d_call: TRBD1
v_call: TRBV5-4
clone_size: .

cdr3_aa: CSAERGTSTDTQYF
cdr3_nt: TGCAGCGCCGAGCGGGGTACTAGCACAGATACGCAGTATTTT
j_call: TRBJ2-3
d_call: TRBD2
v_call: TRBV29-1
clone_size: .

cdr3_aa: CASSPGTGAYTEAFF
cdr3_nt: TGTGCCAGCAGCCCTGGGACAGGGGCCTACACTGAAGCTTTCTTT
j_call: TRBJ1-1
d_call: TRBD1
v_call: TRBV5-4
clone_size: few

cdr3_aa: CASSPGQADYGYTF
cdr3_nt: TGTGCCAGCTCACCCGGACAGGCGGACTATGGCTACACCTTC
j_call: TRBJ1-2
d_call: TRBD1
v_call: TRBV18
clone_size: .

cdr3_aa: CRTEETQYF
cdr3_nt: TGCAGGACAGAAGAGACCCAGTACTTC
j_call: TRBJ2-5
d_call: .
v_call: TRBV20-1
clone_size: .

cdr3_aa: CASKGVYEQYF
cdr3_nt: TGTGCCAGCAAGGGGGTCTACGAGCAGTACTTC
j_call: TRBJ2-7
d_call: .
v_call: TRBV28
clone_size: .

cdr3_aa: CASSRGRRTGTIVNTEAFF
cdr3_nt: TGCGCCAGCAGCCGGGGGAGGAGGACAGGGACTATAGTGAACACTGAAGCTTTCTTT
j_call: TRBJ1-1
d_call: TRBD1
v_call: TRBV4-1
clone_size: .

cdr3_aa: CASSTRRESSNEQFF
cdr3_nt: TGTGCCAGCAGTACCCGCCGGGAGTCTTCTAATGAGCAGTTCTTC
j_call: TRBJ2-1
d_call: .
v_call: TRBV6-1
clone_size: few

cdr3_aa: CASSPEVRGTAGELFF
cdr3_nt: TGTGCCAGCAGCCCCGAGGTTCGGGGTACGGCCGGGGAGCTGTTTTTT
j_call: TRBJ2-2
d_call: .
v_call: TRBV5-6
clone_size: few

cdr3_aa: CSVVGPGGSDTEAFF
cdr3_nt: TGCAGCGTTGTTGGCCCGGGAGGTTCGGACACTGAAGCTTTCTTT
j_call: TRBJ1-1
d_call: .
v_call: TRBV29-1
clone_size: .

cdr3_aa: CAWSGDSNQPQHF
cdr3_nt: TGTGCCTGGAGTGGAGACAGTAATCAGCCCCAGCATTTT
j_call: TRBJ1-5
d_call: .
v_call: TRBV30
clone_size: .

cdr3_aa: CASRQIVNTEAFF
cdr3_nt: TGCGCCAGCAGACAAATCGTGAACACTGAAGCTTTCTTT
j_call: TRBJ1-1
d_call: .
v_call: TRBV10-2
clone_size: .

cdr3_aa: CASSNPRSGSSYEQYF
cdr3_nt: TGTGCCAGTAGTAATCCCCGAAGCGGGAGCTCCTACGAGCAGTACTTC
j_call: TRBJ2-7
d_call: TRBD2
v_call: TRBV19
clone_size: .

cdr3_aa: CASSQSTTGTTSYEQYF
cdr3_nt: TGCGCCAGCAGCCAGTCAACTACCGGGACTACTTCCTACGAGCAGTACTTC
j_call: TRBJ2-7
d_call: TRBD2
v_call: TRBV4-1
clone_size: .

cdr3_aa: CASSLTAGSYSDEQYF
cdr3_nt: TGTGCCAGCAGCTTAACGGCAGGATCATATTCCGACGAGCAGTACTTC
j_call: TRBJ2-7
d_call: .
v_call: TRBV7-9
clone_size: .

cdr3_aa: CASRGTEYNEQFF
cdr3_nt: TGTGCCAGCAGAGGGACAGAATACAATGAGCAGTTCTTC
j_call: TRBJ2-1
d_call: TRBD1
v_call: TRBV6-5
clone_size: .

cdr3_aa: CASSLTLGTGDMVEQYF
cdr3_nt: TGTGCCAGCAGTTTAACCCTCGGGACAGGGGATATGGTCGAGCAGTACTTC
j_call: TRBJ2-7
d_call: TRBD1
v_call: TRBV28
clone_size: .

cdr3_aa: CASRTTGAQSIEQYF
cdr3_nt: TGTGCCAGCAGGACGACAGGGGCGCAATCCATCGAGCAGTACTTC
j_call: TRBJ2-7
d_call: TRBD1
v_call: TRBV6-6
clone_size: .

cdr3_aa: CASSRGAGTGPVLSYNEQFF
cdr3_nt: TGTGCCAGTAGCCGGGGGGCCGGGACAGGGCCCGTCCTCTCCTACAATGAGCAGTTCTTC
j_call: TRBJ2-1
d_call: TRBD1
v_call: TRBV19
clone_size: once

cdr3_aa: CASSVESGQGPETQYF
cdr3_nt: TGTGCCAGCAGCGTAGAGTCGGGACAGGGGCCAGAGACCCAGTACTTC
j_call: TRBJ2-5
d_call: TRBD1
v_call: TRBV9
clone_size: .

cdr3_aa: CASSQEGEQPYGYTF
cdr3_nt: TGTGCCAGCAGCCAAGAGGGTGAACAGCCCTATGGCTACACCTTC
j_call: TRBJ1-2
d_call: .
v_call: TRBV4-2
clone_size: .